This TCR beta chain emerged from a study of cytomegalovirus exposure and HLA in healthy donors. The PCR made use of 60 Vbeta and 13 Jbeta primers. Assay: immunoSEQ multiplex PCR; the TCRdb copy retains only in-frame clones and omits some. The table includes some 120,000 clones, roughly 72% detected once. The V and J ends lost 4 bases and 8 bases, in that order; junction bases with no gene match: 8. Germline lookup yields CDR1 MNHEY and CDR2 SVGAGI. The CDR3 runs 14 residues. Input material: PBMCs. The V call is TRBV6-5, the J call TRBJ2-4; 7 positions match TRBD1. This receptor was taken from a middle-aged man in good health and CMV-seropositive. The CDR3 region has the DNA TGTGCCAGCAGTTCCCCGGGACAGAGGGACATTCAGTACTTC. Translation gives CASSSPGQRDIQYF.